Following are 7 T cell receptor beta chains from one sample sequenced in a study of T cells in Graves' hyperthyroidism and ophthalmopathy. The TCR beta CDR3 regions underwent amplification using RNA transcripts as the source. The primer set for the first-round RT-PCR of the TCR CDR3 was HTBI. TCRdb called the multiplex PCR reads again in MiXCR, with one record for every CDR3 protein. The sample has around 300,000 distinct CDR3 sequences; roughly 14% are singletons. Sequenced: blood. Receptors were obtained from a woman in her 30s with Graves' hyperthyroidism.

This clonotype was counted many times. V and J are TRBV28 and TRBJ1-4; the D gene is possibly TRBD1 (5 bases). The germline V and J ends were trimmed by 6 bases and 7 bases, with 18 bases remaining between them. The CDR3 length is 15 residues. Germline V lookup: CDR1 MDHEN, CDR2 SYDVKM. This CDR3 reads CASSPTARVGEKLFF. The CDR3 DNA is TGTGCCAGCAGCCCCACGGCCAGGGTGGGTGAAAAACTGTTTTTT.

This clonotype was observed at least ten times. The chain combines TRBV28 with TRBJ2-7; D is uncertain. V lost 3 bases to trimming and J lost 6 bases, with 12 bases between them. Germline V gene data show CDR1 as MDHEN and CDR2 as SYDVKM. The CDR3 runs to 13 residues. The chain's CDR3 is CASSLLGPGEQYF. The DNA of the CDR3 is TGTGCCAGCAGTTTGTTGGGCCCAGGCGAGCAGTACTTC. Combining the CDR3 with reference TRBV28 and TRBJ2-7 gives the whole variable domain DVKVTQSSRYLVKRTGEKVFLECVQDMDHENMFWYRQDPGLGLRLIYFSYDVKMKEKGDIPEGYSVSREKKERFSLILESASTNQTSMYLCASSLLGPGEQYFGPGTRLTVT.

This clonotype was recorded many times. The rearrangement uses TRBV12-5 and TRBJ1-1, with 7 bases matching TRBD1. The CDR3 loop spans 14 amino acids. Germline CDR1 reads LGHNT; CDR2 reads FRNRAP. The trim removed 4 bases at V and 8 bases at J, leaving 10 bases unmatched. The chain's CDR3 is CASGSTPQGREAFF. The DNA of the CDR3 is TGTGCTAGTGGTTCTACTCCACAGGGGAGAGAAGCTTTCTTT.

This clonotype came up many times. V usage is TRBV7-2 and J usage is TRBJ2-1; 9 bases are a match to TRBD2. CDR3 length: 14 amino acids. In germline, CDR1 is SGHTA, CDR2 FQGNSA. Trimming removed 1 base from V and 8 bases from J; junction bases left unmatched: 3. CDR3 sequence (DNA): TGTGCCAGCAGCTTAGGCGGGAGGGTCGATGAGCAGTTCTTC. Translating gives CASSLGGRVDEQFF.

With respect to this clonotype: A much larger clone sits a single nucleotide away, making a read error possible. The DNA of the CDR3 is TGCGGTGCTAGAGAGCATAGCGGTAGCTCCTACGAGCAGTACTTC. It yields the protein CGAREHSGSSYEQYF. The chain has TRBV20-1 and TRBJ2-7, with TRBD2 as a possible D gene (6 bases). In germline, CDR1 is DFQATT, CDR2 SNEGSKA (reference sequence). This CDR3 spans 15 amino acids.

This clonotype was observed once. A much larger clone differs from this one at a single base, so this may be a read error. V gene TRBV6-2 or TRBV6-3 combines with J gene TRBJ2-3, with D perhaps assigned TRBD1 or TRBD2 (6 bases each). The CDR3 loop spans 15 amino acids. Per germline, CDR1 MNHEY and CDR2 SVGEGT. CDR3 amino acids: CTSSYSMGGADTQYF. The CDR3 DNA follows: TGTACCAGCAGTTACTCGATGGGGGGCGCAGATACGCAGTATTTT.

The chain joins TRBV10-3 to TRBJ1-2, with D perhaps matching TRBD1 (6 bases). Between the trimmed V and J ends, which lost 8 bases and 6 bases, there was a span of 22 bases. Germline CDR1 ENHRY, CDR2 SYGVKD. The CDR3 totals 15 residues. The CDR3 region is CAIGRSQQGGHGYTF. The CDR3 DNA follows: TGTGCCATCGGAAGAAGCCAACAGGGTGGGCATGGCTACACCTTC.